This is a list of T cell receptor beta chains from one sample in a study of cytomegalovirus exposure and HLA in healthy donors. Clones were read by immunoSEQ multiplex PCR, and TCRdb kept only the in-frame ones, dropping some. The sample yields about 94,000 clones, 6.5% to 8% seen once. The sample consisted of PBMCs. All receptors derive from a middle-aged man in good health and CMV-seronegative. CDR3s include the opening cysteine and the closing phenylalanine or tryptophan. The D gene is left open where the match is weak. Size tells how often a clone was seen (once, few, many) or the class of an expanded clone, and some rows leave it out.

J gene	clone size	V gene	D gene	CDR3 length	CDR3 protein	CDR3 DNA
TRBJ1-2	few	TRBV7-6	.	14	CASSPTDFNYGYTF	TGTGCCAGCAGCCCGACAGATTTTAACTATGGCTACACCTTC
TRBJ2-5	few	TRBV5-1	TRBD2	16	CASSSSGRAGVETQYF	TGCGCCAGCAGCTCGAGCGGGAGGGCCGGAGTAGAGACCCAGTACTTC
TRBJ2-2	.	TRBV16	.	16	CASSQFYGANTGELFF	TGTGCCAGCAGCCAATTCTATGGGGCCAACACCGGGGAGCTGTTTTTT
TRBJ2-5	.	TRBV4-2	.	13	CASSQETSETQYF	TGTGCCAGCAGCCAAGAGACTAGTGAGACCCAGTACTTC
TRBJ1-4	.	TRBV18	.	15	CASSPPGGLNEKLFF	TGTGCCAGCTCACCACCGGGGGGACTCAATGAAAAACTGTTTTTT
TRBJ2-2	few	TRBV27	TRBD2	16	CASSLRTSGSRGELFF	TGTGCCAGCAGTTTGCGGACTAGCGGTTCTAGGGGGGAGCTGTTTTTT
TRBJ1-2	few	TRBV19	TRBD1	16	CASSSGGDRALGGYTF	TGTGCCAGTAGTTCCGGTGGGGACAGGGCCTTGGGGGGCTACACCTTC
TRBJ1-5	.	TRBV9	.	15	CASSVGGGVNQPQHF	TGTGCCAGCAGCGTAGGGGGGGGCGTAAATCAGCCCCAGCATTTT
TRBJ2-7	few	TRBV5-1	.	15	CASSPSGLQIYEQYF	TGCGCCAGCAGCCCCTCGGGACTCCAAATCTACGAGCAGTACTTC
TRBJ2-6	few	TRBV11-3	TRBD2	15	CASSPGGSGANVLTF	TGTGCCAGCAGCCCCGGGGGGTCTGGGGCCAACGTCCTGACTTTC
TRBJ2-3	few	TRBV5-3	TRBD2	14	CARRMRGVTDTQYF	TGTGCCAGAAGAATGCGGGGGGTCACAGATACGCAGTATTTT
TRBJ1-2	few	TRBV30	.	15	CAWRTQRPANYGYTF	TGTGCCTGGAGGACTCAGAGACCAGCTAACTATGGCTACACCTTC
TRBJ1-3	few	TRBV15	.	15	CATSRSPGPGNTIYF	TGTGCCACCAGCAGGTCCCCAGGGCCCGGAAACACCATATATTTT
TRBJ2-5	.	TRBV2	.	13	CASTRDRQETQYF	TGTGCCAGCACGCGGGACAGACAAGAGACCCAGTACTTC
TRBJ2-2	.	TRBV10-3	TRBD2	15	CAISEAGPGGGELFF	TGTGCCATCAGTGAAGCGGGGCCTGGGGGCGGGGAGCTGTTTTTT
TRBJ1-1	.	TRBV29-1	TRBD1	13	CSVSKQGNTEAFF	TGCAGCGTTTCTAAACAGGGGAACACCGAAGCTTTCTTT
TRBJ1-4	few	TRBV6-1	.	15	CASSVLQGANEKLFF	TGTGCCAGCAGTGTATTACAGGGTGCTAATGAAAAACTGTTTTTT
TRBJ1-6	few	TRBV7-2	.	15	CASSLTMGYNSPLHF	TGTGCCAGCAGCCTGACAATGGGCTATAATTCACCCCTCCACTTT
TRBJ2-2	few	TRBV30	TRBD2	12	CALMREIGELFF	TGTGCCCTAATGCGGGAGATCGGGGAGCTGTTTTTT
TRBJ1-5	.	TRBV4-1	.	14	CASSQDGGDQPQHF	TGCGCCAGCAGCCAAGATGGAGGGGATCAGCCCCAGCATTTT
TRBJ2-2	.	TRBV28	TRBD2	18	CASSQRTSGSPNTGELFF	TGTGCCAGCAGTCAAAGGACTAGCGGATCACCGAACACCGGGGAGCTGTTTTTT
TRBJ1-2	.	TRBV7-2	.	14	CASSLQGANYGYTF	TGTGCCAGCAGCCTACAGGGAGCTAACTATGGCTACACCTTC
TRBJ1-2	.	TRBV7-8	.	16	CASSPRGQKDVYGYTF	TGTGCCAGCAGCCCGCGTGGACAGAAGGACGTCTATGGCTACACCTTC
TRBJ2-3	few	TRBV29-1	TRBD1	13	CSVEGQWGDTQYF	TGCAGCGTTGAGGGACAGTGGGGAGATACGCAGTATTTT
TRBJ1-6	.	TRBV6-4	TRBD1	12	CASRQGDSPLHF	TGTGCCAGTCGACAGGGTGATTCACCCCTCCACTTT
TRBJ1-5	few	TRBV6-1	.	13	CASKTGLGQPQHF	TGTGCCAGCAAAACAGGGTTGGGTCAGCCCCAGCATTTT
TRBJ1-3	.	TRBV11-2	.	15	CASSPQGSSGNTIYF	TGTGCCAGCAGTCCTCAGGGGAGCTCTGGAAACACCATATATTTT
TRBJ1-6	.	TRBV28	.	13	CASKTANNSPLHF	TGTGCCAGCAAGACAGCTAATAATTCACCCCTCCACTTT
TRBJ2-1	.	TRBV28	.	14	CASSVGSRVYEQFF	TGTGCCAGCAGTGTAGGAAGCCGGGTTTATGAGCAGTTCTTC
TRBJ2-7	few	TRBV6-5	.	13	CATATGPSYEQYF	TGTGCCACCGCGACAGGTCCCTCCTACGAGCAGTACTTC
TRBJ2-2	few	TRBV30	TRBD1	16	CAWTTLKTGGTGELFF	TGTGCCTGGACTACCTTAAAAACAGGGGGCACCGGGGAGCTGTTTTTT
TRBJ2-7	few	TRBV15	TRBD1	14	CATSRLGRGRSKYF	TGTGCCACCAGCAGGCTTGGCAGGGGGCGTAGTAAGTACTTC
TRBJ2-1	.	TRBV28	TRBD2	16	CASSSPGLAGNNEQFF	TGTGCCAGCAGTTCCCCGGGACTAGCGGGTAACAATGAGCAGTTCTTC
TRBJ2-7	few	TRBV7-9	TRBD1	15	CASSSDRGRRDEQYF	TGTGCCAGCAGCTCGGACAGGGGGCGACGAGACGAGCAGTACTTC
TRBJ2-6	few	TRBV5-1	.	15	CASSSGDSGANVLTF	TGCGCCAGCAGCTCCGGGGACTCTGGGGCCAACGTCCTGACTTTC
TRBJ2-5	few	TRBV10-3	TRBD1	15	CAIRLGTGFQETQYF	TGTGCCATCAGACTCGGGACAGGGTTTCAAGAGACCCAGTACTTC
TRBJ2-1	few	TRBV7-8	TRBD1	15	CASSLAGTGSNEQFF	TGTGCCAGCAGCTTAGCGGGGACAGGGTCCAATGAGCAGTTCTTC
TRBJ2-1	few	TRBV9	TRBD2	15	CASTPGGRAYDEQFF	TGTGCCAGCACCCCGGGGGGTAGGGCGTACGATGAGCAGTTCTTC
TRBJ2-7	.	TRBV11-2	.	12	CASSPAGYEQYF	TGTGCCAGCAGCCCGGCGGGTTACGAGCAGTACTTC
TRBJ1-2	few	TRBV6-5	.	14	CASSFSGRVAGYTF	TGTGCCAGCAGTTTCAGCGGGCGGGTAGCTGGCTACACCTTC
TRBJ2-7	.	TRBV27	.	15	CASSPGPGMVHEQYF	TGTGCCAGCAGTCCCGGACCGGGAATGGTACACGAGCAGTACTTC